The subject of this entry is one T cell receptor beta chain. The source of the sample is a study of T cells expressing NK-cell markers. Germline loops: CDR1 SGHTA, CDR2 FQGTGA. CDR3 length: 14 amino acids. TCRdb reprocessed the 5' RACE reads and stores each CDR3 protein as one record, lacking DNA. The ten top clones account for 0.39%, within a sample of a few hundred thousand distinct CDR3 sequences. V is TRBV7-3 and J is TRBJ2-2; with no DNA, the TCRdb D assignment of TRBD1 cannot be verified. The sample consisted of blood T cells: a sorted CD56 or NKG2C T cell subset, CD4+ or CD8+ T cells, or bulk PBMC T cells (not recorded which). This sequence originates from a young man in good health. CDR3 amino acids: CASSGGLDTGELFF.